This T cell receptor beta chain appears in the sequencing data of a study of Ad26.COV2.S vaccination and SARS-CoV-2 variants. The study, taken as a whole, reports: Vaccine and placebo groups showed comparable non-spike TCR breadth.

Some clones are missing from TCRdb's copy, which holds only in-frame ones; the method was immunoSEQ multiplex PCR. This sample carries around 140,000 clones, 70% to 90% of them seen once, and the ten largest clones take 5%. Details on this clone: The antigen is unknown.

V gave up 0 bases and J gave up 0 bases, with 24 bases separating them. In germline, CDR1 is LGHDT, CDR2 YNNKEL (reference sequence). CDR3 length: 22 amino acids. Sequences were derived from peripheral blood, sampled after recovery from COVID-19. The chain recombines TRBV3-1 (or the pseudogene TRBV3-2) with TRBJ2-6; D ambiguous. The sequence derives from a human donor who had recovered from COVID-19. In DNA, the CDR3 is TGTGCCAGCAGCCAAGATCTCATGAGTTTTTTCGGCATAGGCTCTGGGGCCAACGTCCTGACTTTC. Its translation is CASSQDLMSFFGIGSGANVLTF.